Below, one T cell receptor beta chain is given with its context. Germline V gene sequence: CDR1 SGHTA, CDR2 FQGTGA. The CDR3 is 13 residues long. Trimming removed 5 bases from V and 6 bases from J; junction bases left unmatched: 4. The entry originates in a study of blood T cell repertoires in COVID-19. Study at large: The study drew acute and convalescent COVID-19 samples from the United States, Italy and Spain. PBMCs, B-cell-depleted T cells, or T cells provided the cDNA or gDNA that made up the material.

Categorization into cohorts depended on clinical history that participants reported. Original methodology: Reference gene primer amplification yielded estimated nucleated cell counts. Here immunoSEQ multiplex PCR was the method, and the copy in TCRdb shows in-frame clones only, minus some. That table is the source of V, J and clone size, and D and trimming were worked out from the DNA. This sample has 110,000 to 150,000 clones; roughly 89% occur once, and the top ten carry around 4.5%. The J gene is TRBJ2-3, the V gene TRBV7-3; TRBD1 aligns across 8 bases. The TCR sequence derives from a man aged 50 to 59 who had recovered from COVID-19. The sequenced sample was PBMCs or T cells enriched from blood (not recorded which). CDR3 coding DNA: TGTGCCAGCAGCCAGAACAGGGGGGATACGCAGTATTTT. Residues: CASSQNRGDTQYF.